These 6 T cell receptor beta chains came from one sample sequenced in a study of regulatory T cells in long-lasting Graves disease. The time point denotes: persistent/refractory GD, antithyroid drugs over 5 years with positive TRAb. From PBMCs, RNA was extracted and then used to make the TCR library. HTBI primers from iRepertoire and Arm-PCR of CDR3 regions yielded the TCR beta libraries. TCRdb fed the multiplex PCR reads into MiXCR, producing one record per CDR3 protein. The data show roughly 450,000 distinct CDR3 sequences, less than 25% seen once. Sample: peripheral blood mononuclear cells (PBMCs), taken when the disease was refractory, from a patient treated with antithyroid drugs. These receptors originate from a female donor with Graves disease.

This chain uses TRBV29-1 with TRBJ2-7; the match to TRBD2 covers 11 bases. CDR3 size: 14 residues. CDR1 is SQVTM and CDR2 is ANQGSEA in the germline V gene. The V gene end was trimmed by 5 bases and the J gene end by 3 bases; junction bases not matched to a gene: 6. The CDR3 DNA follows: TGCAGCGTTAATTTACTAGCGGGAGACTACGAGCAGTACTTC. Translated: CSVNLLAGDYEQYF.

This clonotype has at least ten counts. The rearrangement joins TRBV28 to TRBJ2-7; D remains ambiguous. The length of the CDR3 is 15 residues. From germline, CDR1 is MDHEN and CDR2 SYDVKM. Trimming left V 6 bases short and J 5 bases short, with 20 bases between. CDR3 residues: CASRGTRTGRNEQYF. In DNA form, the CDR3 reads TGTGCCAGCAGGGGAACTCGAACGGGCAGGAACGAGCAGTACTTC. Full variable domain (remainder filled in from reference TRBV28 and TRBJ2-7): DVKVTQSSRYLVKRTGEKVFLECVQDMDHENMFWYRQDPGLGLRLIYFSYDVKMKEKGDIPEGYSVSREKKERFSLILESASTNQTSMYLCASRGTRTGRNEQYFGPGTRLTVT.

This clonotype has only a few counts. The V gene is TRBV7-3, the J gene TRBJ1-1; TRBD1 matches at 8 bases. The CDR3 is 15 amino acids. V gave up 3 bases and J gave up 7 bases; unmatched junction bases: 10. Germline-derived CDR1 and CDR2 are SGHTA and FQGTGA. The CDR3, as DNA: TGTGCCAGCAGCTTCCCCCGCAGGGGGCGCGGTGAAGCTTTCTTT. Protein sequence: CASSFPRRGRGEAFF.

This clonotype was seen more than once but under ten times. A read error is possible here, since a much larger clone lies one base away. The V call is TRBV2, the J call TRBJ1-2; a weak D match, TRBD1 (6 bases). CDR1 and CDR2 from the germline V gene are SNHLY and FYNNEI. The CDR3 runs 12 residues. The CDR3 spells CASSGAGVGCTF. The DNA for the CDR3 is TGTGCCAGCAGTGGGGCAGGGGTTGGCTGCACCTTC. Supplemented by reference TRBV2 and TRBJ1-2, the full variable domain reads EPEVTQTPSHQVTQMGQEVILRCVPISNHLYFYWYRQILGQKVEFLVSFYNNEISEKSEIFDDQFSVERPDGSNFTLKIRSTKLEDSAMYFCASSGAGVGCTFGSGTRLTVV.

This clonotype was seen a few times. The chain employs TRBV6-1 and TRBJ2-7, with a tentative D call TRBD1 (6 bases). Germline values: CDR1 MNHNS, CDR2 SASEGT. The CDR3 covers 13 residues. The ends were cut back, 5 bases at V and 5 bases at J, with 13 bases in the middle. CDR3 amino acids: CASSKRTVDEQYF. CDR3 bases: TGTGCCAGCAGTAAGCGGACAGTTGACGAGCAGTACTTC.

Notes on this clonotype: One base away lies a much larger clone, so this may be a sequencing read error. This chain joins TRBV7-8 and TRBJ2-2; TRBD2 matches at 7 bases. V shed 6 bases, J shed 4 bases, and the junction held 14 bases outside the gene matches. Germline lookup yields CDR1 SGHVS and CDR2 FQNEAQ. CDR3 length equals 17 residues. CDR3 bases: TGTGCCAGCAGGGGACCCGGACTAGTTGGGCGCACCGGGGAGCTGTTTTTT. It is translated as CASRGPGLVGRTGELFF.